This T cell receptor beta chain appears in the sequencing data of a study of T cells in narcolepsy. This CDR3 comprises 12 residues. V lost 5 bases, J lost 6 bases, and 1 base stayed unmatched. CDR1 is PRHDT and CDR2 is FYEKMQ in the germline V gene (reference sequence). Assay: immunoSEQ multiplex PCR; the TCRdb copy retains only in-frame clones and omits some. The sample carries 31,000 or so clones, 90% recorded once. Broader study findings: Healthy controls reportedly lacked the autoreactive clonotypes serially found in patients' blood.

This clone was counted a single time. Its cognate antigen is unknown. The sequence came from a human donor with narcolepsy. The specimen sequenced was CD45RA- memory CD4+ T cells from PBMCs. The J gene is TRBJ1-5, the V gene TRBV13; 7 positions agree with TRBD1. The CDR3 region has the DNA TGTGCCAGCAGCCGACAGGGTCAGCCCCAGCATTTT. Translated: CASSRQGQPQHF.